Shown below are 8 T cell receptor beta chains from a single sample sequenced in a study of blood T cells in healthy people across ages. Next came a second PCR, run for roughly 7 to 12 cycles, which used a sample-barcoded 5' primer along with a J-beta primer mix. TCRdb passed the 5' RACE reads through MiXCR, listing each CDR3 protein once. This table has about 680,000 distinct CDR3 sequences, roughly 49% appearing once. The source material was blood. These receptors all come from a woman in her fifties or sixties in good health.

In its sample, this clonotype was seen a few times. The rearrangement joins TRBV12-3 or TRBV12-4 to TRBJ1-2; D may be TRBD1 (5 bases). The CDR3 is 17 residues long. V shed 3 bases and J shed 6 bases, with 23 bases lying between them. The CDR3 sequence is CASSLLKPGWAGNGYTF. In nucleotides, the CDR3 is TGTGCCAGCAGTTTGCTGAAACCCGGCTGGGCAGGGAATGGCTACACCTTC.

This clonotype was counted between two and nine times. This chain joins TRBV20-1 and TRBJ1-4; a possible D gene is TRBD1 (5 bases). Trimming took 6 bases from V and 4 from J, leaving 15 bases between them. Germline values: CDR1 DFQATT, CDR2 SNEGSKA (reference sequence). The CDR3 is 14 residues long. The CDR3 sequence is CSAKAWGVNEKLFF. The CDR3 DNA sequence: TGCAGTGCCAAAGCTTGGGGGGTTAATGAAAAACTGTTTTTT.

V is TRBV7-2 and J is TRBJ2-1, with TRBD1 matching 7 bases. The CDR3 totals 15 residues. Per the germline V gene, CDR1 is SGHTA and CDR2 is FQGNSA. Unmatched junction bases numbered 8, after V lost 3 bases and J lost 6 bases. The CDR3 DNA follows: TGTGCCAGCAGCTTTGGACCCTCAGGGGGCAATGAGCAGTTCTTC. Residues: CASSFGPSGGNEQFF.

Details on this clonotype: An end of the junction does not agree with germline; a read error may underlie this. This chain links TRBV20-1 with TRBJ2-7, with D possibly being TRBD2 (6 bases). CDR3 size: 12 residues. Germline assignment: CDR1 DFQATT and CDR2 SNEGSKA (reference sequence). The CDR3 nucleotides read TGTAGTGCTCGGGAGCCTCTCTACGAGCAGTACTTC. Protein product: CSAREPLYEQYF.

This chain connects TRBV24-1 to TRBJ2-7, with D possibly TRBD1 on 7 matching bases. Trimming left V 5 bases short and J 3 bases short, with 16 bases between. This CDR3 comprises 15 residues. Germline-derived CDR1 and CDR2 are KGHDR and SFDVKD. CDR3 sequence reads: CATSGGLGTVYEQYF. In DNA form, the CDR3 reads TGTGCCACCAGTGGGGGACTTGGGACAGTCTACGAGCAGTACTTC.

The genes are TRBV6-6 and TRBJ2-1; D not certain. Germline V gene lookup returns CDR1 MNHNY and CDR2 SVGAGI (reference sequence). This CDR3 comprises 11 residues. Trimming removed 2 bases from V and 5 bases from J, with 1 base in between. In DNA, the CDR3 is TGTGCCAGCAGTTACAACAATGAGCAGTTCTTC. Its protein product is CASSYNNEQFF.

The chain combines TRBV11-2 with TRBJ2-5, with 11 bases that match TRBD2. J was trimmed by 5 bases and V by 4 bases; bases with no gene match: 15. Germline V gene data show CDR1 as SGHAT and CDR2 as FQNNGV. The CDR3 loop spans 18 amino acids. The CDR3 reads CASSYYRLAGGRWETQYF. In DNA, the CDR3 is TGTGCCAGCAGCTACTATAGGCTAGCGGGAGGTCGGTGGGAGACCCAGTACTTC.

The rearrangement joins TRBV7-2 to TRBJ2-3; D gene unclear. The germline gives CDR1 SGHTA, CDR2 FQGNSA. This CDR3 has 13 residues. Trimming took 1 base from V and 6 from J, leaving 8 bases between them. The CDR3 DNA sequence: TGTGCCAGCAGCTTAGTGACGGCCGATACGCAGTATTTT. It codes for CASSLVTADTQYF.